This TCR beta chain was captured by sequencing in a study of blood T cell repertoires in COVID-19. Turning to the study itself: The origin of the acute and convalescent COVID-19 samples was the United States, Italy and Spain. PBMCs, B-cell-depleted T cells, or T cells were the source of the cDNA or gDNA that made up the material.

The authors' processing: It was from reference gene primer amplification that nucleated cell counts were estimated. Some clones are missing from TCRdb's copy, which holds only in-frame ones; the method was immunoSEQ multiplex PCR. Clonal size and the V and J genes are those of that table, whereas D and trimming came from the DNA. The sample carries approximately 260,000 clones, roughly 88% recorded once. Input material: peripheral blood. The TCR comes from a woman between 40 and 50 years old who had recovered from COVID-19.

The CDR3 is CASSIGGASNTEAFF. The DNA for the CDR3 is TGTGCCAGTAGTATAGGGGGCGCTTCCAACACTGAAGCTTTCTTT. The chain recombines TRBV19 with TRBJ1-1, with a weak D call TRBD1 (5 bases). The V end was cut by 1 base, the J end by 2 bases, with 11 bases between. From germline, CDR1 is LNHDA and CDR2 SQIVND (reference sequence). This CDR3 spans 15 amino acids.